These 23 T cell receptor beta chains originate from one sample sequenced in a study of OX40 agonist ivuxolimab in advanced cancers. Produced via immunoSEQ multiplex PCR; TCRdb's table is partial and in-frame only. The sample yields around 14,000 clones, just under 80% seen once. Sequenced material: CD4+ or CD8+ T cells sorted from blood, taken in a trial of the OX40 agonist ivuxolimab. The source of these receptors is an adult with an advanced solid tumor such as melanoma, head and neck, liver or kidney cancer.

Sample share makes this clone medium-sized. The J gene is TRBJ2-1, the V gene TRBV28; D gene uncertain. V lost 8 bases and J 8 bases, leaving 19 bases between the germline ends. Germline lookup yields CDR1 MDHEN and CDR2 SYDVKM. The CDR3 consists of 14 residues. The CDR3, as DNA: TGTGCCAGCCGCGCTACAGCCTCCCGGGATGAGCAGTTCTTC. It is translated as CASRATASRDEQFF.

The genes are TRBV7-9 and TRBJ1-1; D is unresolved. The length of the CDR3 is 13 residues. CDR1 is SEHNR and CDR2 is FQNEAQ in the germline V gene (reference sequence). Between the trimmed V and J ends, which lost 5 bases and 5 bases, there was a span of 12 bases. The CDR3: CASSTSGWTEAFF. In DNA form, the CDR3 reads TGTGCCAGCAGCACGTCGGGTTGGACTGAAGCTTTCTTT.

The V and J genes are TRBV6-5 and TRBJ2-1; weak D call: TRBD2 (6 bases). This CDR3 spans 14 amino acids. Germline CDR1 reads MNHEY; CDR2 reads SVGAGI. The ends were cut back, 5 bases at V and 1 base at J, with 9 bases in the middle. CDR3 nucleotide sequence: TGTGCCAGCAGTCGACGGGAGTCCTACAATGAGCAGTTCTTC. Amino acid sequence: CASSRRESYNEQFF.

J is TRBJ1-1 and V is TRBV6-5, with TRBD1 matching 7 bases. This CDR3 is built from 14 residues. Unmatched junction bases numbered 8, after V lost 5 bases and J lost 5 bases. Looked up from germline, CDR1 is MNHEY and CDR2 is SVGAGI. The CDR3 DNA reads as TGTGCCAGCAGTGCAGGGGGTTATGGAACTGAAGCTTTCTTT. Translation gives CASSAGGYGTEAFF.

This clone was recorded once. The chain joins TRBV29-1 to TRBJ2-3; TRBD2 matches 15 bases. Germline loops: CDR1 SQVTM, CDR2 ANQGSEA. This CDR3 contains 21 residues. The V gene end was trimmed by 0 bases and the J gene end by 7 bases; junction bases not matched to a gene: 20. CDR3 protein: CSVEEKVSRGLAGGRWNTQYF. CDR3 DNA: TGCAGCGTTGAAGAGAAGGTAAGCCGGGGACTAGCGGGAGGAAGGTGGAATACGCAGTATTTT.

This rearrangement joins TRBV10-3 to TRBJ1-3; D remains ambiguous. The CDR3 is made up of 17 amino acids. Germline V gene lookup returns CDR1 ENHRY and CDR2 SYGVKD. The V gene lost 4 bases and the J gene lost 0 bases, with 16 bases spanning the gap. This CDR3 reads CAISVGYSTISGNTIYF. In nucleotides, the CDR3 is TGTGCCATCAGTGTAGGATACAGTACTATCTCTGGAAACACCATATATTTT.

This chain links TRBV9 with TRBJ2-3, with D perhaps TRBD2 (5 bases). Trimming removed 0 bases at V and 4 bases at J, with 12 bases between. The CDR3 has 15 amino acids. In germline, CDR1 is SGDLS, CDR2 YYNGEE. CDR3 loop: CASSVGTLEADTQYF. Here the CDR3 DNA reads TGTGCCAGCAGCGTAGGGACTCTCGAGGCAGATACGCAGTATTTT.

This clone occurred once. This chain uses TRBV11-2 with TRBJ1-1, with 7 positions matching TRBD1. The V gene end was trimmed by 2 bases and the J gene end by 5 bases; junction bases not matched to a gene: 14. Germline CDR1 is SGHAT and CDR2 is FQNNGV. CDR3 length equals 17 residues. Written as DNA, the CDR3 is TGTGCCAGCAGCTTACGACCCATAGACAGGGCGGAAACTGAAGCTTTCTTT. It codes for CASSLRPIDRAETEAFF.

This clone was counted a few times. This rearrangement joins TRBV29-1 to TRBJ2-7; D is unclear. V was cut by 7 bases and J by 3 bases, with 19 bases left in between. This CDR3 comprises 14 residues. CDR1 is SQVTM and CDR2 is ANQGSEA in the germline V gene. The CDR3: CSGPGPLRYYEQYF. The CDR3 DNA reads as TGCAGCGGCCCTGGGCCTCTTAGATACTACGAGCAGTACTTC.

This clone came up once. This chain joins TRBV27 and TRBJ2-2, with 9 bases that match TRBD1. The CDR3 consists of 15 residues. In germline, CDR1 is MNHEY, CDR2 SMNVEV (reference sequence). After removal of 5 bases from V and 8 bases from J, the junction contained 9 bases not matched to a gene. CDR3 in amino acids: CASSALGQGKGELFF. The CDR3 DNA reads TGTGCCAGCAGTGCCTTGGGACAGGGAAAGGGGGAGCTGTTTTTT.

V usage is TRBV6-9 and J usage is TRBJ2-1; 13 bases line up with TRBD2. V lost 8 bases to trimming and J lost 4 bases; unmatched junction nucleotides: 8. Germline CDR1 and CDR2: MNHGY and SVAAGI. The CDR3 has 16 residues. For the CDR3, the DNA is TGTGCCAGCTGGACTAGCGGGAGTTTGTATTACAATGAGCAGTTCTTC. Translation gives CASWTSGSLYYNEQFF.

The chain carries TRBV11-2 and TRBJ1-1; 7 nucleotides agree with TRBD1. J was trimmed by 7 bases and V by 1 base; bases with no gene match: 0. Germline values: CDR1 SGHAT, CDR2 FQNNGV. The CDR3 has 12 amino acids. CDR3 nucleotide sequence: TGTGCCAGCAGCTTAGGGGACAGTGAAGCTTTCTTT. This encodes CASSLGDSEAFF.

J is TRBJ2-7 and V is TRBV6-1, with a possible D match to TRBD2 (6 bases). The CDR3 has 14 residues. CDR1 is MNHNS, CDR2 SASEGT, per germline. Trimming stripped 8 bases from V and 6 bases from J, with 20 bases between. CDR3 in amino acids: CASARDPRRGEQYF. The CDR3 DNA sequence: TGTGCCAGCGCCCGGGACCCAAGGCGGGGCGAGCAGTACTTC.

The sample holds one count of this clone. The rearrangement joins TRBV7-9 to TRBJ1-3; the match to TRBD1 covers 8 bases. J lost 0 bases, V lost 5 bases, and 12 bases had no gene match. Germline V gives CDR1 SEHNR, CDR2 FQNEAQ (reference sequence). This CDR3 is built from 18 residues. CDR3 region: CASSPRSRTGISGNTIYF. DNA of the CDR3: TGTGCCAGCAGCCCCAGGTCCCGGACAGGGATCTCTGGAAACACCATATATTTT.

The CDR3, as DNA: TGTGCCATCAGCGACGACAGCGACAATCAGCCCCAGCATTTT. Its protein is CAISDDSDNQPQHF. The rearrangement links TRBV10-3 to TRBJ1-5, with a possible D match to TRBD1 (5 bases). Germline assignment: CDR1 ENHRY and CDR2 SYGVKD. Trimming cost V 6 bases and J 3 bases, with 12 bases left between them. The CDR3 length is 14 residues.

The CDR3: CASSDYGTGHEQYF. CDR3 nucleotide sequence: TGTGCCAGCAGTGATTATGGGACAGGGCACGAGCAGTACTTC. The V and J genes are TRBV6-1 and TRBJ2-7, with 9 bases matching TRBD1. The CDR3 length is 14 residues. CDR1 is MNHNS, CDR2 SASEGT, per germline. V trimming: 3 bases; J trimming: 5 bases; junction bases outside the gene matches: 5.

The genes are TRBV28 and TRBJ2-1, with TRBD2 matching over 9 bases. V lost 6 bases to trimming and J lost 5 bases; unmatched junction nucleotides: 14. CDR3 size: 17 residues. Germline CDR1 reads MDHEN; CDR2 reads SYDVKM. This CDR3 is CASRTRRASGDHNEQFF. CDR3 DNA sequence: TGTGCCAGCAGGACCCGGCGGGCTAGCGGGGACCACAATGAGCAGTTCTTC.

The J gene is TRBJ2-3, the V gene TRBV29-1, with 7 bases matching TRBD2. This CDR3 has 15 residues. The germline gives CDR1 SQVTM, CDR2 ANQGSEA. The trim removed 7 bases at V and 2 bases at J, leaving 12 bases unmatched. The CDR3 spells CSALILAEATDTQYF. For the CDR3, the DNA is TGCAGCGCTCTTATCCTAGCGGAGGCCACAGATACGCAGTATTTT.

The chain couples TRBV6-6 to TRBJ2-3; 7 positions agree with TRBD1. CDR3 length: 15 residues. Per the germline V gene, CDR1 is MNHNY and CDR2 is SVGAGI (reference sequence). The V gene end was trimmed by 6 bases and the J gene end by 6 bases; junction bases not matched to a gene: 12. Here the CDR3 reads CASSPLDRTWDTQYF. CDR3 DNA sequence: TGTGCCAGCAGCCCTCTGGACAGGACATGGGATACGCAGTATTTT.

The gene calls are TRBV9 and TRBJ2-2; no firm D call. Germline V gene lookup returns CDR1 SGDLS and CDR2 YYNGEE. The CDR3 totals 14 residues. Between the trimmed V and J ends, which lost 0 bases and 3 bases, there was a span of 6 bases. CDR3 DNA: TGTGCCAGCAGCGTAGAAGGGTACACCGGGGAGCTGTTTTTT. Encoded protein: CASSVEGYTGELFF.

The chain joins TRBV11-2 to TRBJ2-1; TRBD2 agrees at 10 bases. Per the germline V gene, CDR1 is SGHAT and CDR2 is FQNNGV. This CDR3 contains 15 residues. V lost 3 bases, J lost 8 bases, and 7 bases stayed unmatched. For the CDR3, the DNA is TGTGCCAGCAGCTTCCCGGGACTAGCGTCCGATGAGCAGTTCTTC. Translation gives CASSFPGLASDEQFF.

The chain links TRBV9 to TRBJ1-1; TRBD1 agrees at 7 bases. Trimming cost V 4 bases and J 3 bases; bases outside gene matches: 9. The CDR3 is 15 amino acids. The germline V gene encodes CDR1 SGDLS and CDR2 YYNGEE. CDR3 in amino acids: CASSPGGGYDTEAFF. CDR3 bases: TGTGCCAGCAGCCCAGGGGGAGGATACGACACTGAAGCTTTCTTT.

The chain employs TRBV27 and TRBJ1-2; D gene ambiguous. This CDR3 is built from 14 residues. Trimming cost V 7 bases and J 5 bases, with 17 bases left between them. CDR1 is MNHEY, CDR2 SMNVEV, per germline (reference sequence). CDR3 DNA sequence: TGTGCCAGCACCCCTTTCGCGGGAGGGTATGGCTACACCTTC. It is translated as CASTPFAGGYGYTF.